A selection of T cell receptor beta chains follows, all from one sample in a study of blood T cells in healthy people across ages. TCRdb passed the 5' RACE reads through MiXCR, listing each CDR3 protein once. Here the sample spans around 800,000 distinct CDR3 sequences, around two thirds being singletons. The source material was blood. The receptors were gathered from a man aged 25 to 45 in good health. Each CDR3 is given with its conserved first and last residue. A clone size is listed for some rows: how often the clone was seen (once, few, many), or a class if it is expanded.

V gene	clone size	CDR3 protein
TRBV7-9	-	CASSFPRVADTQYF
TRBV10-3	once	CAISDRTEYSPLHF
TRBV29-1	few	CSSPGPGADTQYF
TRBV6-2/TRBV6-3	-	CASNHGTVDGYTF
TRBV25-1	-	CASREGSYNEQFF
TRBV6-5	-	CASTRGLAEKETQYF
TRBV10-3	-	CAIRTVGNTEAFF
TRBV7-3	-	CASSFGGDTGELFF
TRBV12-3/TRBV12-4	-	CASSLSGQNIQYF
TRBV29-1	-	CSGHHFNYGYTF
TRBV7-9	few	CASSLRATETYEQYF
TRBV20-1	-	CSASPGQGVANYGYTF
TRBV28	-	CASVPGGLLTNEKLFF
TRBV7-2	-	CASSYLPGQPQHF
TRBV12-3/TRBV12-4	once	CASSSRAWNYGYTF
TRBV20-1	few	CRALAGAPYNEQFF
TRBV28	-	CASVAGQGHHGFF
TRBV27	many	CASSLLGNEQFF
TRBV7-6	-	CASSPSGGDNYGYTF
TRBV28	once	CASETGVQAKNIQYF
TRBV20-1	-	CSAPPVLRNSPLHF
TRBV7-8	few	CASSPSPNPNQPQHF
TRBV14	-	CASSQGFRDTQYF
TRBV25-1	-	CASQGGTAYGYTF
TRBV7-3	few	CASSSLPLGDTQYF
TRBV9	-	CASTRGGIGGQNIQYF
TRBV6-5	-	CASSFKQASGANVLTF
TRBV20-1	-	CSARDGVVAPGELFF
TRBV3-1	-	CASSPGTGVVAQYF
TRBV7-2	-	CASSLGAGNRNTEAFF
TRBV10-3	-	CAIRRDRYSSTDTQYF
TRBV4-3	-	CASSQEEGTGANVLTF
TRBV9	-	CASSSPSGGSSYKEQFF
TRBV6-5	-	CASSLQTSTDTQYF
TRBV20-1	-	CSALLPGHSPLHF
TRBV20-1	-	CSARDRGPNTQYF
TRBV4-3	-	CASSRGTAAGYTF
TRBV25-1	once	CASREHAIYNEQFF
TRBV2	-	CARTGTANYGYTF
TRBV29-1	few	CSVLITGDPYEQYF
TRBV9	few	CASSVGRRINYGYTF
TRBV5-1	-	CASSLVGTGYDEQFF
TRBV28	-	CASSLYRVGEYF
TRBV5-1	-	CASSSGLAGGISLTDTQYF
TRBV12-3/TRBV12-4	-	CASSPIGGVSYEQYF
TRBV5-5	-	CASSLRTEAYEQYF
TRBV5-6	-	CASSLGDPGYTF
TRBV10-3	-	CAISESRTTNGYEQFF